A selection of T cell receptor beta chains follows, all from one sample in a study of T-cell memory formation after mild COVID-19. TCRdb analysed the 5' RACE reads with MiXCR anew, one entry per CDR3 protein. The data contain about 430,000 distinct CDR3 sequences, approximately 18% of them singletons. Sequenced sample: PBMCs or a T cell subset sorted from them (not recorded which). These receptors originate from a man in his late teens or twenties who had mild COVID-19 (a few samples of this study predate the infection). Cell type and time point are not known. CDR3s include the opening cysteine and the closing phenylalanine or tryptophan. Fields, in order: D gene, clone size, V gene, J gene, CDR3 DNA, CDR3 protein. The D gene is left open where the match is weak. Some rows mark clone size as missing; the rest say once, few, many or name a class of expanded clone.

-	-	TRBV4-1	TRBJ2-5	TGCGCCAGCAGCCAAGGCAGGGGCCTACAAGAGACCCAGTACTTC	CASSQGRGLQETQYF
TRBD1	few	TRBV27	TRBJ2-3	TGTGCCAGCAGTTTTCTAAGGACAGGGCGAGGCACAGATACGCAGTATTTT	CASSFLRTGRGTDTQYF
-	few	TRBV6-5	TRBJ1-1	TGTGCCAGCAGTTACTCAAGGAGCGTCGACACTGAAGCTTTCTTT	CASSYSRSVDTEAFF
-	-	TRBV12-3/TRBV12-4	TRBJ2-2	TGTGCCAGCAATCGGCAGCTCACCGGGGAGCTGTTTTTT	CASNRQLTGELFF
-	few	TRBV28	TRBJ2-2	TGTGCCAGCAGTTTTTACGCAGTCGCGAACACCGGGGAGCTGTTTTTT	CASSFYAVANTGELFF
TRBD2	many	TRBV7-8	TRBJ2-1	TGTGCCAGCAGCTTAGTGGGATGGACTAGCTCTACCTACAATGAGCAGTTCTTC	CASSLVGWTSSTYNEQFF
TRBD1	few	TRBV6-5	TRBJ1-2	TGTGCCAGCAGTTTTACAGGGGGCGCTGGTGGCTACACCTTC	CASSFTGGAGGYTF
-	-	TRBV19	TRBJ2-5	TGTGCCAGTAGTAGACTAGAGCAAGAGACCCAGTACTTC	CASSRLEQETQYF
TRBD1	-	TRBV28	TRBJ2-4	TGTGCCAGCAGGGAAGCTACAGGGGACCTAGCCAAAAACATTCAGTACTTC	CASREATGDLAKNIQYF
TRBD1	few	TRBV7-9	TRBJ2-5	TGTGCCAGCAGTCGACAGGGTGGGACCCAGTACTTC	CASSRQGGTQYF
TRBD1	-	TRBV5-1	TRBJ2-2	TGCGCCAGCAGCTTGAACCCTGGACAGGGGTACACCGGGGAGCTGTTTTTT	CASSLNPGQGYTGELFF
-	-	TRBV7-8	TRBJ1-4	TGTGCCAGCAGCCCATACGGAGGGGAAAAACTGTTTTTT	CASSPYGGEKLFF
-	many	TRBV27	TRBJ2-3	TGTGCCAGCAGTTTAATGGCTAGCACAGATACGCAGTATTTT	CASSLMASTDTQYF
-	few	TRBV7-9	TRBJ1-5	TGTGCCAGCAGCTGGGGGGGTCGCGATCAGCCCCAGCATTTT	CASSWGGRDQPQHF
-	-	TRBV6-5	TRBJ2-7	TGTGCCAGCAGCAAACAGGGCCCTATCTCCTACGAGCAGTACTTC	CASSKQGPISYEQYF
-	-	TRBV6-6	TRBJ1-3	TGTGCCAGCAGTTACGCGGAGATCTCTGGAAACACCATATATTTT	CASSYAEISGNTIYF
-	few	TRBV6-5	TRBJ1-6	TGTGCCAGCAGGTTCGCCAATTCACCCCTCCACTTT	CASRFANSPLHF
-	few	TRBV5-1	TRBJ1-6	TGCGCCAGCAGCGCGGACAGCATGAGCTCCTATAATTCACCCCTCCACTTT	CASSADSMSSYNSPLHF
TRBD1	few	TRBV6-6	TRBJ2-1	TGTGCCAGCAGTTACTCGGGACAGGGGACGAATGAGCAGTTCTTC	CASSYSGQGTNEQFF
TRBD1	-	TRBV15	TRBJ1-2	TGTGCCACCAGCAGGCGGGACAGGGAGATATATGGCTACACCTTC	CATSRRDREIYGYTF
-	few	TRBV14	TRBJ2-5	TGTGCCAGCAGCCAGGGGGCCTTGGGCCAAGAGACCCAGTACTTC	CASSQGALGQETQYF
-	few	TRBV29-1	TRBJ2-5	TGCAGCGTTGATTTCGGCGGGCTAGAGACCCAGTACTTC	CSVDFGGLETQYF
-	many	TRBV5-1	TRBJ2-3	TGCGCCAGCAGCTCCCCGGCGGGAGATACGCAGTATTTT	CASSSPAGDTQYF
TRBD2	few	TRBV3-1	TRBJ2-1	TGTGCCAGCAGCCAGCTTAGCGGGGGGGCTGGGAATGAGCAGTTCTTC	CASSQLSGGAGNEQFF
-	-	TRBV20-1	TRBJ1-6	TGCAGTGCTAGCGGAGGTGACTATAATTCACCCCTCCACTTT	CSASGGDYNSPLHF
-	-	TRBV4-3	TRBJ2-2	TGCGCCAGCAGCCAAGATCTAATGGGACGAAACACCGGGGAGCTGTTTTTT	CASSQDLMGRNTGELFF
TRBD1	few	TRBV6-5	TRBJ2-5	TGTGCCAGCAGCCGATACAGGGGTCTCGGGTACCAAGAGACCCAGTACTTC	CASSRYRGLGYQETQYF
-	few	TRBV9	TRBJ1-2	TGTGCCAGCAGCGGCGGGGAAGGGGGCTACACCTTC	CASSGGEGGYTF
-	few	TRBV19	TRBJ1-1	TGTGCCAGTAGTTGGTCGGCAGCTGGGGGGACTGAAGCTTTCTTT	CASSWSAAGGTEAFF
-	many	TRBV6-5	TRBJ1-6	TGTGCCAGCAGACAGGGTGGACCCCTCCACTTT	CASRQGGPLHF
-	-	TRBV11-3	TRBJ2-1	TGTGCCAGCAGCCCGTTACAAGCGGGCCGCTTGTTCTTC	CASSPLQAGRLFF
-	-	TRBV18	TRBJ2-1	TGTGCCAGCTCACCTTTCGGGGGGCGCGGTATCCATGAGCAGTTCTTC	CASSPFGGRGIHEQFF
TRBD1	few	TRBV5-1	TRBJ1-2	TGCGCCAGCAGCACGACAGGGGCGCTCGACTATGGCTACACCTTC	CASSTTGALDYGYTF
-	few	TRBV7-2	TRBJ2-1	TGTGCCAGCAGCTTAGGACCCCAGGGGCGGAATGAGCAGTTCTTC	CASSLGPQGRNEQFF
-	few	TRBV15	TRBJ1-3	TGTGCCACCAGCAGAGACCCTTTACTTGGAAACACCATATATTTT	CATSRDPLLGNTIYF
-	-	TRBV7-6	TRBJ2-1	TGTGCCAGCAGCTTGAGGGGAGTGGGCTCCTACAATGAGCAGTTCTTC	CASSLRGVGSYNEQFF
TRBD2	-	TRBV11-2	TRBJ2-5	TGTGCCAGCAGCTTACGGCCAGGCGGGGGGCCTTTCCAAGAGACCCAGTACTTC	CASSLRPGGGPFQETQYF
-	few	TRBV7-3	TRBJ2-3	TGTGCCAGCAGCCCAATAGCGGCCCCCACAGATACGCAGTATTTT	CASSPIAAPTDTQYF
-	few	TRBV7-2	TRBJ2-1	TGTGCCAGCAGCGACGGACACGGCAATGAGCAGTTCTTC	CASSDGHGNEQFF
TRBD2	-	TRBV25-1	TRBJ2-7	TGCCCCGGGAGGTTGGACCACGAGCAGTACTTC	CPGRLDHEQYF
-	-	TRBV6-5	TRBJ1-2	TGTGCCAGCAGTTACTCCCCCCGGACTAACTATGGCTACACCTTC	CASSYSPRTNYGYTF
TRBD2	-	TRBV7-9	TRBJ2-3	TGTGCCAGCAGCATCGGGACTAGCGGGGGGGCCACAGATACGCAGTATTTT	CASSIGTSGGATDTQYF
TRBD1	-	TRBV15	TRBJ1-5	TGTGCCACCAGCAGAGGGGACAGTCAGCCCCAGCATTTT	CATSRGDSQPQHF
-	few	TRBV7-3	TRBJ2-2	TGTGCCAGCAGCTTATGGCCAAAGAACACCGGGGAGCTGTTTTTT	CASSLWPKNTGELFF
-	few	TRBV6-5	TRBJ2-6	TGTGCCAGCAGTTTTCACTCTGGGGCCAACGTCCTGACTTTC	CASSFHSGANVLTF
TRBD1	few	TRBV5-1	TRBJ1-1	TGCGCCAGCAGCGTCTCTGGATCAGGGGGAGGGGGAACTGAAGCTTTCTTT	CASSVSGSGGGGTEAFF
TRBD2	-	TRBV5-4	TRBJ2-1	TGTGCCAGCACCACCAAGCGGGGGGGCACCTACAATGAGCAGTTCTTC	CASTTKRGGTYNEQFF
-	-	TRBV28	TRBJ1-1	TGTGCCAGCAGTTTCTCTCCCGACGGGGGGGGGAGGGAGGCTTTCTTT	CASSFSPDGGGREAFF
TRBD2	-	TRBV7-6	TRBJ2-2	TGTGCCAGCAGCTCCACAACTAGCGGGGGCACCGGGGAGCTGTTTTTT	CASSSTTSGGTGELFF
-	-	TRBV6-5	TRBJ1-2	TGTGCCAGCAGTAACCGTCCCAGTGGCTACACCTTC	CASSNRPSGYTF
-	-	TRBV20-1	TRBJ2-1	TGCAGTGCTAGACCCGCCCAGGTCCATGAGCAGTTCTTC	CSARPAQVHEQFF
-	-	TRBV7-2	TRBJ2-3	TGTGCCAGCAGCTGGGGGACTCTCCGCACAGATACGCAGTATTTT	CASSWGTLRTDTQYF
TRBD2	few	TRBV6-1	TRBJ2-7	TGTGCCAGCAGTGAGTGGGTTAGCGGGGGCAACGAGCAGTACTTC	CASSEWVSGGNEQYF
-	-	TRBV7-9	TRBJ2-1	TGTGCCAGCAGCTTTTCAGTCGGCTACAATGAGCAGTTCTTC	CASSFSVGYNEQFF
TRBD2	few	TRBV5-1	TRBJ2-1	TGCGCCAGCAGCTTACTAGCGGGGGAGAGGGAGCAGTTCTTC	CASSLLAGEREQFF
-	-	TRBV7-2	TRBJ2-1	TGTGCCAGCAGCCCTGATCCAGGGGCCTACAATGAGCAGTTCTTC	CASSPDPGAYNEQFF
TRBD1	many	TRBV9	TRBJ2-5	TGTGCCAGCAGCGAGGGACAGGGAATACAAGAGACCCAGTACTTC	CASSEGQGIQETQYF